The clone carrying this T cell receptor beta chain has a handful of counts. The antigen is not known. The junction departs from the called germline gene at one end, perhaps through a read error. This sample was taken from a study of blood T cells in healthy people across ages. The study, taken as a whole, reports: While age rose, TCR beta diversity per million T cells dropped in a roughly linear way.

Next came a second PCR, run for about 7 to 12 cycles, which used a sample-barcoded 5' primer along with a J-beta primer mix. Via MiXCR, TCRdb re-called the 5' RACE reads, giving one row per CDR3 protein. The table includes over 700,000 distinct CDR3 sequences, 53% detected once. This TCR came from an older man in good health. The sequenced sample was blood.

This chain's CDR3 is CASRQVGTYEQYF. The DNA for the CDR3 is TGTGCCAGCAGACAAGTCGGAACCTACGAGCAGTACTTC. The rearrangement uses TRBV3-1 and TRBJ2-7; no clear D. This CDR3 has 13 amino acids. Per the germline V gene, CDR1 is LGHDT and CDR2 is YNNKEL (reference sequence).